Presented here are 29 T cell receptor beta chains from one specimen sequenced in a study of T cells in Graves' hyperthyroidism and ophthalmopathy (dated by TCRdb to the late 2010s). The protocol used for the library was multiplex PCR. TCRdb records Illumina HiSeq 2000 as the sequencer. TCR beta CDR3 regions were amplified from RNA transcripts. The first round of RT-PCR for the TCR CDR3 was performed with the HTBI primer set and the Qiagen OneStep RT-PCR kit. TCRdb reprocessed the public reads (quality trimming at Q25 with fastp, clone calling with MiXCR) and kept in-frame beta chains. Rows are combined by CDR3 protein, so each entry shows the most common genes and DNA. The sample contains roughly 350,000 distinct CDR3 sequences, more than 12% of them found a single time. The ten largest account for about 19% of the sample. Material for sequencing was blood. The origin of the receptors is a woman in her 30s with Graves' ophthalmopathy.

The CDR3 here is CSAITSGGASTDTQYF. CDR3 DNA sequence: TGCAGTGCTATTACTAGCGGGGGGGCTAGCACAGATACGCAGTATTTT. The chain employs TRBV20-1 and TRBJ2-3; TRBD2 matches at 13 bases. CDR3 length: 16 amino acids. The ends lost 4 bases at V and 0 bases at J; junction bases unmatched: 4. Germline assignment: CDR1 DFQATT and CDR2 SNEGSKA (reference sequence).

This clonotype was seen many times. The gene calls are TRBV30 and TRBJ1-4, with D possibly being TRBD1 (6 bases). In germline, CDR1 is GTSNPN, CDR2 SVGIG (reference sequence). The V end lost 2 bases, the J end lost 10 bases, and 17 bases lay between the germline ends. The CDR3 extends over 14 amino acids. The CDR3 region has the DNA TGTGCCTGGAGTAGTTGGGGGGCGCGGGGAAAACTGTTTTTT. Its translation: CAWSSWGARGKLFF. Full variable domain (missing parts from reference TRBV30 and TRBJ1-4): SQTIHQWPATLVQPVGSPLSLECTVEGTSNPNLYWYRQAAGRGLQLLFYSVGIGQISSEVPQNLSASRPQDRQFILSSKKLLLSDSGFYLCAWSSWGARGKLFFGSGTQLSVL.

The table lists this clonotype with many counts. Written as DNA, the CDR3 is TGTGCCAGCTCACCCCCCGGGAGACCTCTTAATTCACCCCTCCACTTT. Amino acids: CASSPPGRPLNSPLHF. This chain joins TRBV18 and TRBJ1-6, with D unclear. V was pared by 3 bases and J by 6 bases, with 15 bases between. Germline CDR1 and CDR2: KGHSH and LQKENI. The CDR3 length is 16 residues.

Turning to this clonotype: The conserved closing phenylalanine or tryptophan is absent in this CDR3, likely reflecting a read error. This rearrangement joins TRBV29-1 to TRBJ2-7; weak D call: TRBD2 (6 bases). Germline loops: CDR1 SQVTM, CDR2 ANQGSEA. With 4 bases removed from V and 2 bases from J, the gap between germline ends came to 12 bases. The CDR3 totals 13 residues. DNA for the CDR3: TGCAGCGTTGGGTTGGCGGGAACCTACGAGCAGTACCTC. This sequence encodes CSVGLAGTYEQYL.

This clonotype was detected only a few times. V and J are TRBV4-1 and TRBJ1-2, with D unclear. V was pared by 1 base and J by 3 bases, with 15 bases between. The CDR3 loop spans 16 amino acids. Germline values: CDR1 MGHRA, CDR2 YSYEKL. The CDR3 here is CASSQVTPTADYGYTF. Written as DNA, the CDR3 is TGCGCCAGCAGCCAAGTCACACCCACTGCAGACTATGGCTACACCTTC.

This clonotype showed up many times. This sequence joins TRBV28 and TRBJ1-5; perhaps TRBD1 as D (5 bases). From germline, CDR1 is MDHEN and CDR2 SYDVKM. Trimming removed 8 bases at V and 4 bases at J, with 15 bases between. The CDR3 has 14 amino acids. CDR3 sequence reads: CASWGSDKNQPQHF. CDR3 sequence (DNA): TGTGCCAGCTGGGGCAGTGACAAGAATCAGCCCCAGCATTTT.

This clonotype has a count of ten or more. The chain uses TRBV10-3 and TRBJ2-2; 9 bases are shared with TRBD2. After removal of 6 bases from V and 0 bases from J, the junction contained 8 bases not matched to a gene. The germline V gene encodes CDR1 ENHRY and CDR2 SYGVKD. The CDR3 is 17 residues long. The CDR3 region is CAIRISGGTPNTGELFF. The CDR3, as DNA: TGTGCCATCAGGATTAGCGGGGGCACCCCGAACACCGGGGAGCTGTTTTTT.

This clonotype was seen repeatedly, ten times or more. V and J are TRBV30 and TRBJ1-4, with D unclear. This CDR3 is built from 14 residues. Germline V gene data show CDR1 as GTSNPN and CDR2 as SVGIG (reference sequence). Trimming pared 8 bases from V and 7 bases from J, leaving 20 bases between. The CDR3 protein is CAQSFDGSSEKLFF. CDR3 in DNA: TGTGCCCAGAGTTTTGATGGGTCTAGTGAAAAACTGTTTTTT.

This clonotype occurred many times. The CDR3 DNA follows: TGTGCCAGCAGTGAAAGCAGATGGGAGACCCAGTACTTC. Encoded protein: CASSESRWETQYF. The V gene is TRBV6-1, the J gene TRBJ2-5; D remains unclear. The germline CDR1 and CDR2 sequences are MNHNS and SASEGT. The CDR3 length is 13 residues. Trimming left V 2 bases short and J 5 bases short, with 9 bases between.

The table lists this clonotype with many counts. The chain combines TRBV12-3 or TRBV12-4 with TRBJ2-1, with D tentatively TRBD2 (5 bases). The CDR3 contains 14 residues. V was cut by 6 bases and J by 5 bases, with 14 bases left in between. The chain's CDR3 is CASSLDWNDNEQFF. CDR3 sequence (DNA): TGTGCCAGCAGCCTGGACTGGAATGACAATGAGCAGTTCTTC.

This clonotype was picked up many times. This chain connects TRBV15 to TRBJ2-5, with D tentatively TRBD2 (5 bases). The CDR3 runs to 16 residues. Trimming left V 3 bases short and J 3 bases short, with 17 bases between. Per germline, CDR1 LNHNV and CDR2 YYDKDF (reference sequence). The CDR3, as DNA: TGTGCCACCAGCAGGAAAGAGGGCAGTATCGAAGAGACCCAGTACTTC. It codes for CATSRKEGSIEETQYF. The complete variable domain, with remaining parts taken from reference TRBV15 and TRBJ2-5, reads DAMVIQNPRYQVTQFGKPVTLSCSQTLNHNVMYWYQQKSSQAPKLLFHYYDKDFNNEADTPDNFQSRRPNTSFCFLDIRSPGLGDTAMYLCATSRKEGSIEETQYFGPGTRLLVL.

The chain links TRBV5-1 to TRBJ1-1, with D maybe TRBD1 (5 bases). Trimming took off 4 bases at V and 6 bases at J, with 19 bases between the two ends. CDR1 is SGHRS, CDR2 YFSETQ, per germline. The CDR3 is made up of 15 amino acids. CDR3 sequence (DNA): TGCGCCAGCAGCGGGGCGGGCAGGGAGGAGTCTGAAGCTTTCTTT. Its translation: CASSGAGREESEAFF.

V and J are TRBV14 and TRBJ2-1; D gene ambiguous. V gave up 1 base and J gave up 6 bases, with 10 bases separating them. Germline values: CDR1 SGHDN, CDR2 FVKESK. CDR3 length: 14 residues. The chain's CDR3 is CASSQGRMSNEQFF. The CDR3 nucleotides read TGTGCCAGCAGCCAAGGCAGGATGAGCAATGAGCAGTTCTTC.

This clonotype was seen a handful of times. CDR3 residues: CATSRAGVRAPSGYTF. CDR3 nucleotides: TGTGCCACCAGCAGAGCCGGGGTGAGGGCCCCTTCGGGCTACACCTTC. The chain carries TRBV15 and TRBJ1-2, with D hard to call. The CDR3 sequence is 16 residues long. V lost 1 base and J 8 bases, leaving 20 bases between the germline ends. Germline values: CDR1 LNHNV, CDR2 YYDKDF (reference sequence).

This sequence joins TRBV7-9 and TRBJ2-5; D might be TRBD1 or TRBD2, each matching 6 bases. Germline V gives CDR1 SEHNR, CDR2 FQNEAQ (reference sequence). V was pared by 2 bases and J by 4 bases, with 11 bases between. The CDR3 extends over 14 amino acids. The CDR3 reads CASSLYGGGETQYF. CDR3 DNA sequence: TGTGCCAGCAGCTTATACGGAGGGGGAGAGACCCAGTACTTC.

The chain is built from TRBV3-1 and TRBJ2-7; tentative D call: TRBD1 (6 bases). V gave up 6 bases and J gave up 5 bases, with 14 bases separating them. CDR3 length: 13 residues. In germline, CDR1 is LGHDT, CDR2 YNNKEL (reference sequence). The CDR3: CASSKGTFNEQYF. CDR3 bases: TGTGCCAGCAGTAAAGGGACATTCAACGAGCAGTACTTC.

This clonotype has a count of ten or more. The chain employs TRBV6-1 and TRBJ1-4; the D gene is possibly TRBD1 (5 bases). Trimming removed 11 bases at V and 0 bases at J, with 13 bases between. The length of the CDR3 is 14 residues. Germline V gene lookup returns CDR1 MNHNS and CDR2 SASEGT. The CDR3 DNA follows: TGTGCCTCAAGGGGCAGTGCAACTAATGAAAAACTGTTTTTT. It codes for CASRGSATNEKLFF.

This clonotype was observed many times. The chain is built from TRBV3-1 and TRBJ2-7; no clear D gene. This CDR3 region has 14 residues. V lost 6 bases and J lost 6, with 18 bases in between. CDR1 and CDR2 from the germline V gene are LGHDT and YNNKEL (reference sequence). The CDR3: CASSIGHPDPEQYF. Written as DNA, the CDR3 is TGTGCCAGCAGTATTGGGCATCCCGATCCCGAGCAGTACTTC.

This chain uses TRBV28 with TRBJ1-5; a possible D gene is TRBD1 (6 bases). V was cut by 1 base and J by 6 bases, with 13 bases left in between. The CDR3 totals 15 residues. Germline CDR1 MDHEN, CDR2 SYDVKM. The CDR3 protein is CASSLLGGGGQPQHF. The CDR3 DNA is TGTGCCAGCAGTTTATTAGGGGGGGGAGGTCAGCCCCAGCATTTT.

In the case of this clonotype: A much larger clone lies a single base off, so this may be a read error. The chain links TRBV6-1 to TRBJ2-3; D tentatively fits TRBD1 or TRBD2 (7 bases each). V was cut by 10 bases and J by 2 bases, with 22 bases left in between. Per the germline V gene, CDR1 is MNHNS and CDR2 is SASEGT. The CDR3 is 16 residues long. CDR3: CATSLGRGRVTDTQYF. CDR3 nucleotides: TGTGCCACTTCCCTAGGGAGGGGGCGTGTCACAGATACGCAGTATTTT.

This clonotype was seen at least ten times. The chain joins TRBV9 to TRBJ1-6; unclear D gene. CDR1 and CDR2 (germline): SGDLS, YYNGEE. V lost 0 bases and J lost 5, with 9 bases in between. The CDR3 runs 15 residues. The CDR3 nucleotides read TGTGCCAGCAGCGTAGGGTTGGTGGATAATTCACCCCTCCACTTT. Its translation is CASSVGLVDNSPLHF.

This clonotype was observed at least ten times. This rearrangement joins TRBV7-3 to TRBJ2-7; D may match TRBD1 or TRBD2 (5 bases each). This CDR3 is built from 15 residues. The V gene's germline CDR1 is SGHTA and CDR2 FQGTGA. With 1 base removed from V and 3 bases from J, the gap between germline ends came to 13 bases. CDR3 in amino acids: CASSLNGAADYEQYF. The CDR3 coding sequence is TGTGCCAGCAGCTTAAACGGGGCAGCAGACTACGAGCAGTACTTC. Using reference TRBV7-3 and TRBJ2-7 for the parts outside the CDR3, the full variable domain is GAGVSQTPSNKVTEKGKYVELRCDPISGHTALYWYRQSLGQGPEFLIYFQGTGAADDSGLPNDRFFAVRPEGSVSTLKIQRTERGDSAVYLCASSLNGAADYEQYFGPGTRLTVT.

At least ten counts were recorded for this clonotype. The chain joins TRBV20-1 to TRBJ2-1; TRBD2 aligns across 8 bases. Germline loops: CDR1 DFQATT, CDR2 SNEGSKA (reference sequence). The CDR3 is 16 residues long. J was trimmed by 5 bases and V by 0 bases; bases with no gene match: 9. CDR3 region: CSARDPGLALHNEQFF. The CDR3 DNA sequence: TGCAGTGCTAGAGACCCTGGACTAGCTCTTCACAATGAGCAGTTCTTC.

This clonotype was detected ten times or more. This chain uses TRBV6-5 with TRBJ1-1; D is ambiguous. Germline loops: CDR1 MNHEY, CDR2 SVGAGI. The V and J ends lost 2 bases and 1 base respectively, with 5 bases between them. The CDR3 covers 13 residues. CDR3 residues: CASSYPGNTEAFF. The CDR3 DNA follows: TGTGCCAGCAGTTACCCAGGGAACACTGAAGCTTTCTTT.

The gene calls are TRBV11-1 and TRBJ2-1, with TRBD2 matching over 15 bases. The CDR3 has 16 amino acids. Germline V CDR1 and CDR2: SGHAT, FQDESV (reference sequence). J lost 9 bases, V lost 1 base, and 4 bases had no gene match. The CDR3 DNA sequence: TGTGCCAGCAGCTTAGGGACTAGCGGGAGGGCTGGTGAGCAGTTCTTC. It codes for CASSLGTSGRAGEQFF.

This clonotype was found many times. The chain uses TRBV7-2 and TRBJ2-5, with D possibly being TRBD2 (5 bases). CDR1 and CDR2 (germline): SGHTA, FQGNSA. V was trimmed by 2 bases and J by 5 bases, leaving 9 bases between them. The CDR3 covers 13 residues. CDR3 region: CASSLKRVETQYF. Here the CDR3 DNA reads TGTGCCAGCAGCTTAAAGAGGGTTGAGACCCAGTACTTC.

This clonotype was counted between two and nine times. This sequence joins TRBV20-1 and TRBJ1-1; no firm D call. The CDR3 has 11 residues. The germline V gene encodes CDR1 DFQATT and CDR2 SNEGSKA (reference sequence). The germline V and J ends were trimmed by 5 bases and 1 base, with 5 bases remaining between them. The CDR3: CSAAWNTEAFF. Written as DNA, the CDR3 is TGCAGTGCTGCCTGGAACACTGAAGCTTTCTTT.

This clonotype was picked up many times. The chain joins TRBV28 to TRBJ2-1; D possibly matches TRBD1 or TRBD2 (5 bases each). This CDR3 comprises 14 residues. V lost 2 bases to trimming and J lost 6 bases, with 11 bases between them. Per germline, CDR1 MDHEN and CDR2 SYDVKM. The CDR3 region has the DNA TGTGCCAGCAGTTTAAATCCAGGGACCAATGAGCAGTTCTTC. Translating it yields CASSLNPGTNEQFF. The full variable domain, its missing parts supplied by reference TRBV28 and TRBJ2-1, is DVKVTQSSRYLVKRTGEKVFLECVQDMDHENMFWYRQDPGLGLRLIYFSYDVKMKEKGDIPEGYSVSREKKERFSLILESASTNQTSMYLCASSLNPGTNEQFFGPGTRLTVL.

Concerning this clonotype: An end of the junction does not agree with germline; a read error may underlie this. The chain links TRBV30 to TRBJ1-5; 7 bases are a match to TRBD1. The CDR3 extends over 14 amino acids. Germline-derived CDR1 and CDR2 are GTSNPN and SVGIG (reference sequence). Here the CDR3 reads CAWTAGQSSQPQHF. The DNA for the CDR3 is TGTGCCTGGACTGCGGGACAGAGCAGTCAGCCCCAGCATTTT. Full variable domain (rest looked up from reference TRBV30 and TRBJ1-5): SQTIHQWPATLVQPVGSPLSLECTVEGTSNPNLYWYRQAAGRGLQLLFYSVGIGQISSEVPQNLSASRPQDRQFILSSKKLLLSDSGFYLCAWTAGQSSQPQHFGDGTRLSIL.